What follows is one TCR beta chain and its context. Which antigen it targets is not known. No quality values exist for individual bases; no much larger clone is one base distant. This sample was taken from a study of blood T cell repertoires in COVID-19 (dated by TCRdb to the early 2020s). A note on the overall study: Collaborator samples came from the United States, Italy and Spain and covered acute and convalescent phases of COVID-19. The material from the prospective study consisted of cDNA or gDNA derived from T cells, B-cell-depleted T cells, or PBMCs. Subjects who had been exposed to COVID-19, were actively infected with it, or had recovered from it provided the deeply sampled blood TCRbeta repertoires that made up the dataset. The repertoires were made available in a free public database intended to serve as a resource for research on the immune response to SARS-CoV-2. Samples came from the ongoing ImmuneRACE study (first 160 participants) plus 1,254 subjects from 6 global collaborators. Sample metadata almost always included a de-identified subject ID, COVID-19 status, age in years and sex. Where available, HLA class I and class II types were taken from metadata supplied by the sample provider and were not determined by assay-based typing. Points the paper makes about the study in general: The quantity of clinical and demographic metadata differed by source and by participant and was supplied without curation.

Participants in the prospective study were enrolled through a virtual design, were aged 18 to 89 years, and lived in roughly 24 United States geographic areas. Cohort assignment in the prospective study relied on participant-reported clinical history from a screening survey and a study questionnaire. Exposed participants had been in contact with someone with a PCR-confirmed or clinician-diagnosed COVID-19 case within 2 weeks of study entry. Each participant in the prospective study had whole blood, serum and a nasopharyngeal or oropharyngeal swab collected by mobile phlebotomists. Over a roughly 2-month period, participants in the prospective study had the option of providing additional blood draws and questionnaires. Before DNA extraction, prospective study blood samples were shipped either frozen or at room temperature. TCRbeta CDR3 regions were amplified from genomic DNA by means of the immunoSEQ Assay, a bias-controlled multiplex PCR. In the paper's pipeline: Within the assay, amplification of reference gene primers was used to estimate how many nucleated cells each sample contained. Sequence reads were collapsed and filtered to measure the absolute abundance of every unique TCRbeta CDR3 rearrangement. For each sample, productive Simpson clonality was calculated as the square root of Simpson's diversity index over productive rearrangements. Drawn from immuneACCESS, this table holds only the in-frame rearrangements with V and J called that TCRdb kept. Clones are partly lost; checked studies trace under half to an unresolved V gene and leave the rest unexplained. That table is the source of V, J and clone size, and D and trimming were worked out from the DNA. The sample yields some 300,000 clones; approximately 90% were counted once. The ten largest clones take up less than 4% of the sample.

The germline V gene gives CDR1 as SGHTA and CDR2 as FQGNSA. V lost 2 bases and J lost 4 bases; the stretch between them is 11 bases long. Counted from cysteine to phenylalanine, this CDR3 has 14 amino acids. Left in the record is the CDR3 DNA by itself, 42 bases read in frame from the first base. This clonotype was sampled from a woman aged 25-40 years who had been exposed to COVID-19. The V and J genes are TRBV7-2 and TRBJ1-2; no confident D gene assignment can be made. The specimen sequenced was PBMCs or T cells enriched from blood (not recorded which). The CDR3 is CASSLKAGFYGYTF. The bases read TGTGCCAGCAGCTTAAAGGCCGGGTTCTATGGCTACACCTTC.